This record covers a single T cell receptor (beta chain). Its antigen is as yet unknown. The authors extracted at least 6 micrograms of total RNA per sample. The sample originates from a study of blood T cells in healthy people across ages. Alongside a J-beta primer mix, a sample-barcoded 5' primer served in a second PCR lasting 7 to 11 cycles. MiXCR was run by TCRdb on the 5' RACE reads, yielding one entry per CDR3 protein. This table has around 520,000 distinct CDR3 sequences, around 27% appearing once. Germline V gives CDR1 MNHEY, CDR2 SVGAGI. This CDR3 comprises 14 residues. V lost 7 bases and J 3 bases, leaving 13 bases between the germline ends. General study findings and limits: Donor CMV infection status was unknown, possibly confounding age-related changes in expanded clonotypes.

A further study also used this sample, focusing on T cells of mothers and their children.

The receptor's source is a boy between 2 and 10 years old in good health. Material for sequencing was blood. The rearrangement uses TRBV6-5 and TRBJ2-1; D perhaps matches TRBD2 (5 bases). CDR3 in amino acids: CASKVGVDYNEQFF. The CDR3 DNA reads as TGTGCCAGCAAGGTGGGAGTAGACTACAATGAGCAGTTCTTC.